A single TCR beta chain is shown here with its context. Antigen specificity is unknown. Profiled with immunoSEQ multiplex PCR; TCRdb holds only in-frame clones, not every one. The table records 85,000 to 120,000 clones, 90% of them present only once. This CDR3 is 15 amino acids long. CDR1 and CDR2 from the germline V gene are MNHEY and SVGAGI. The V and J ends lost 6 bases and 3 bases respectively, with 12 bases between them. These data belong to a study of OX40 agonist ivuxolimab in advanced cancers. Study-wide background: Partial responses, seen in three patients, involved one hepatocellular carcinoma and two cutaneous melanomas.

Study-wide results and limits: Compared with others, partial responders at 0.1-3.0 mg/kg displayed clonal expansion among the lowest. CD4+ T cells averaged fewer expanded clones than CD8+ T cells.

This receptor was obtained from an adult with an advanced solid tumor such as melanoma, head and neck, liver or kidney cancer. The sample in question was CD4+ or CD8+ T cells sorted from blood, obtained in a trial of the OX40 agonist ivuxolimab. The chain joins TRBV6-5 to TRBJ1-6, with D possibly matching TRBD1 (6 bases). The CDR3 nucleotides read TGTGCCAGCAGGCCCGGACAGATCTATAATTCACCCCTCCACTTT. Protein sequence: CASRPGQIYNSPLHF.